This TCR beta chain was identified during a study of blood T cell repertoires in COVID-19. Study context: The samples span acute and convalescent COVID-19 from the United States, Italy and Spain.

Per the study methods: Reference gene primer amplification gave estimated nucleated cell counts. Measured with immunoSEQ multiplex PCR; TCRdb has only the in-frame clones, and not every one. V, J and clone size are taken as reported in that table, and D and trimming were inferred from the DNA itself. The sample carries about 88,000 clones, roughly 90% recorded once. The CDR3 is 14 residues long. V was pared by 0 bases and J by 1 base, with 6 bases between. Looked up from germline, CDR1 is LNHNV and CDR2 is YYDKDF (reference sequence). The gene calls are TRBV15 and TRBJ1-1; D might be TRBD1 (5 bases). The source is a man in his 60s with acute or convalescent COVID-19. Input material: peripheral blood. CDR3 coding DNA: TGTGCCACCAGCAGAGAAGGGGAGAACACTGAAGCTTTCTTT. It specifies CATSREGENTEAFF.